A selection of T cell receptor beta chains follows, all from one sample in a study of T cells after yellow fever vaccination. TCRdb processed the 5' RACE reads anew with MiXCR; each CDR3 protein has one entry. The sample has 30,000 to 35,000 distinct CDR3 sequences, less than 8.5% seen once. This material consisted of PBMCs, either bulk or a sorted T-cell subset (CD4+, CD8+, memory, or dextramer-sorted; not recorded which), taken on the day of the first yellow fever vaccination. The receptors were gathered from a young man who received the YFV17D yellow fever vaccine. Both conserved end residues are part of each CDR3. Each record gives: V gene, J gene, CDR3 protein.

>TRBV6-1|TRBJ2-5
CASSWTGGYEETQYF
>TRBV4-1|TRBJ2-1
CASTQGGTGRYNEQFF
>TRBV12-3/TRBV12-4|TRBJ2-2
CASSAQMNTGELFF
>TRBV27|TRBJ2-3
CASSPHTTDTQYF
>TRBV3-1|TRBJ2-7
CASSQVKGEQYF
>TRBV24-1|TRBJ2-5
CATSDFRTVETQYF
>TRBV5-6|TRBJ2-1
CASSFQGANEQFF
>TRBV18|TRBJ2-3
CASSPQIYTSRQYF
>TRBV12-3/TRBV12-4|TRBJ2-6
CASSLESLAGANVLTF
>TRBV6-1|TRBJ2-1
CASRSGGAGNEQFF
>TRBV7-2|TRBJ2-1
CASSFSSRGMRRQFF
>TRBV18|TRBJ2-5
CASSPDGQETQYF
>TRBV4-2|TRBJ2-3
CASSQDDTDTQYF
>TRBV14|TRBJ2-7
CASSPMTSGGFYEQYF
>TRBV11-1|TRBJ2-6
CASSFITRGGGSGANVLTF
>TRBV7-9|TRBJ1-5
CASSLTGNNQPQHF
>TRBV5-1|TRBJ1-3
CASSWDSSGNTIYF
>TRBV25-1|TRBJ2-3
CASSDPSGGDTQYF
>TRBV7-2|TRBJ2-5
CASSSDIRETQYF
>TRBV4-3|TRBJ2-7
CASSQVEAGGTKQYF
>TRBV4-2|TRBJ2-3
CASSRSGGTQYF
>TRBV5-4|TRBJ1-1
CASSLDSTEAFF
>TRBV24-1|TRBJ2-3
CATSDFAQGTDTQYF
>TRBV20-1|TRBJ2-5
CSAAGAGLEETQYF
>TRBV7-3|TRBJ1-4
CASSGNSATNEKLFF
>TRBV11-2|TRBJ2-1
CASSLEQGGSSSYNEQFF
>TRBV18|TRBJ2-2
CASSPPGTSGATGELFF
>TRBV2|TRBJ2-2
CASSDFTGELFF
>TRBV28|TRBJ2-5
CASRGQSETHYF
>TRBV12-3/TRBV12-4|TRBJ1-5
CASSFLNLNQPQHF
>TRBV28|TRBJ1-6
CASSLTLAPLHF
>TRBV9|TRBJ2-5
CASSVDISQTQYF
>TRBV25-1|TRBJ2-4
CASSPGLAELAKNIQYF